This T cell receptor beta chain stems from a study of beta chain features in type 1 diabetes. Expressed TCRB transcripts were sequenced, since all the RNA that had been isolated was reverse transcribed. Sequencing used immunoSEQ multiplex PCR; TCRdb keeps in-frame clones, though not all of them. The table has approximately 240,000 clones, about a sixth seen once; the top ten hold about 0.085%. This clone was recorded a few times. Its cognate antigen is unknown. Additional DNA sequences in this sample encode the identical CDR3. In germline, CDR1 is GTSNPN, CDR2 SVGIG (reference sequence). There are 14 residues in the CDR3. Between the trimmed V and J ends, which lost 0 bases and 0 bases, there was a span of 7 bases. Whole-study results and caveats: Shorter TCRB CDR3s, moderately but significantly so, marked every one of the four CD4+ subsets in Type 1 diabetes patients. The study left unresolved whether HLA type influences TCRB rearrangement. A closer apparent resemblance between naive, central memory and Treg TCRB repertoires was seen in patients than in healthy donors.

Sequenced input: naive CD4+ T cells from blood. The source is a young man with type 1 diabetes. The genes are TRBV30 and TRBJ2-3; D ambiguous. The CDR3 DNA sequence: TGTGCCTGGAGTGTGGGTCGGAGCACAGATACGCAGTATTTT. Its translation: CAWSVGRSTDTQYF.